This T cell receptor beta chain was identified in a study of T-cell memory formation after mild COVID-19. Findings of the study overall: Later expanders leaned toward CD4+, whereas clones contracting from day 15 to 85 were balanced CD4/CD8.

TCRdb ran MiXCR on the 5' RACE reads and lists one entry per CDR3 protein. In the table there are some 86,000 distinct CDR3 sequences, around 25% of which are singletons. This CDR3 is 14 amino acids long. Germline V gene data show CDR1 as MNHEY and CDR2 as SVGEGT. Trimming shortened V by 7 bases and J by 3 bases, and 13 bases separated the two germline ends. There are a few counts of this clonotype. What it binds is unknown. Sequencing used PBMCs or a T cell subset sorted from them (not recorded which). This clonotype was sampled from a young man who had mild COVID-19 (a few samples of this study predate the infection). Cell type and time point are not known. The rearrangement links TRBV6-2 or TRBV6-3 to TRBJ1-5, with no clear D. The CDR3 sequence is CASMRWAPNQPQHF. In DNA form, the CDR3 reads TGTGCCAGCATGCGGTGGGCGCCCAATCAGCCCCAGCATTTT.